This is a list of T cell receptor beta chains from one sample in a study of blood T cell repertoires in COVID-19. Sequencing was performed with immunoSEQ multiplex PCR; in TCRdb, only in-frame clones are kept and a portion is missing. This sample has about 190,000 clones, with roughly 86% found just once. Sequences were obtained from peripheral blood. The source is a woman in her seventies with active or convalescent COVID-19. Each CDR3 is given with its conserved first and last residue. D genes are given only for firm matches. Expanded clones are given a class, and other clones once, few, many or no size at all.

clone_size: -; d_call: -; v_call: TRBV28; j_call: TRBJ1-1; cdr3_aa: CASSLEGRRTEAFF; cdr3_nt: TGTGCCAGCAGTTTGGAGGGACGACGGACTGAAGCTTTCTTT
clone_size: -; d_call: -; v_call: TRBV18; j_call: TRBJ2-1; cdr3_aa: CASSRGDSYNEQFF; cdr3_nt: TGTGCCAGCTCACGAGGTGACTCCTACAATGAGCAGTTCTTC
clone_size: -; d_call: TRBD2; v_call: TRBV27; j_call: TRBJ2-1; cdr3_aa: CASSILAGVLNEQFF; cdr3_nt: TGTGCCAGCAGTATTCTAGCGGGAGTCCTAAATGAGCAGTTCTTC
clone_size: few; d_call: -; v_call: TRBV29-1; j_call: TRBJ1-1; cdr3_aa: CSVGKSGGFGTEAFF; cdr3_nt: TGCAGCGTTGGGAAATCGGGAGGGTTCGGCACTGAAGCTTTCTTT
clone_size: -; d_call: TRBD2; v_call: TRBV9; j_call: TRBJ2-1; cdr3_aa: CASSVELAGYNEQFF; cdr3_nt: TGTGCCAGCAGCGTAGAGCTAGCGGGATACAATGAGCAGTTCTTC
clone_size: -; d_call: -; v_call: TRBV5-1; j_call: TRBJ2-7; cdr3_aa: CASSLGSAGPSYEQYF; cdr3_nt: TGCGCCAGCAGCTTGGGATCTGCAGGGCCCTCCTACGAGCAGTACTTC
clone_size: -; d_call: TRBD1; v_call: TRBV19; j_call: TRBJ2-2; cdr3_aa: CASNQGVTGELFF; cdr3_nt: TGTGCCAGTAACCAGGGGGTCACCGGGGAGCTGTTTTTT
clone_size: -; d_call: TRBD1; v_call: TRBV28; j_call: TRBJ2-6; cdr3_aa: CASSAPGQAALHSGANVLTF; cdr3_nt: TGTGCCAGCAGTGCGCCGGGACAGGCAGCGTTACACTCTGGGGCCAACGTCCTGACTTTC
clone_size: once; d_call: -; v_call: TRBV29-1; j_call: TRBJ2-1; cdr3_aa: CSVVLLAIRGSEQFF; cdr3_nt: TGCAGCGTTGTTTTGTTAGCGATCCGGGGGAGTGAGCAGTTCTTC
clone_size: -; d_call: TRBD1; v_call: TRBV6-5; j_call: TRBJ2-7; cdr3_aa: CASRLSLGQNYEQYF; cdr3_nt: TGTGCCAGCCGCCTCAGCCTGGGACAGAACTACGAGCAGTACTTC
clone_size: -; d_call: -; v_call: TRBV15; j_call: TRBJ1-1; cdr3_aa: CATSRAAGRSTEAFF; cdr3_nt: TGTGCCACCAGCAGAGCGGCGGGGCGGAGCACTGAAGCTTTCTTT
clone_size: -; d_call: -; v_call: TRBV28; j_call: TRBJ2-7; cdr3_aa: CASSGGRGYYEQYF; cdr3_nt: TGTGCCAGCAGTGGGGGCAGGGGATACTACGAGCAGTACTTC
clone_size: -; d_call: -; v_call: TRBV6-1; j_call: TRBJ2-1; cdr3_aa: CASSENRRDSYNEQFF; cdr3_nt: TGTGCCAGCAGTGAAAATAGGCGGGACAGCTACAATGAGCAGTTCTTC
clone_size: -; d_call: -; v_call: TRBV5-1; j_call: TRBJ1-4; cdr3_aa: CASSLQGSTNEKLFF; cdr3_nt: TGCGCCAGCAGCTTACAGGGCTCCACTAATGAAAAACTGTTTTTT
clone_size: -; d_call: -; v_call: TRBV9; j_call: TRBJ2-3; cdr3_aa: CASSVGSRGADTQYF; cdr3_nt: TGTGCCAGCAGCGTAGGTAGCCGGGGAGCAGATACGCAGTATTTT
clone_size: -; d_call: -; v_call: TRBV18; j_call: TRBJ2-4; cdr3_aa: CASSPRLSEGKNIQYF; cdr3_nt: TGTGCCAGCTCCCCCCGACTCTCCGAGGGCAAAAACATTCAGTACTTC
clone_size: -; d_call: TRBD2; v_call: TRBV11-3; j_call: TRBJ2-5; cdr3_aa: CASSFGLAGGGETQYF; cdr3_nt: TGTGCCAGCAGCTTCGGACTAGCGGGAGGAGGAGAGACCCAGTACTTC
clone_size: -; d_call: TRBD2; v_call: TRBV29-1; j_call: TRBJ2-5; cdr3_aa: CSVGGTSGSRETQYF; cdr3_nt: TGCAGCGTCGGCGGGACTAGCGGGAGCAGAGAGACCCAGTACTTC
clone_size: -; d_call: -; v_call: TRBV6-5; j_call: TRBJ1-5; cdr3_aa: CASSYGGGPQHF; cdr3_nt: TGTGCCAGCAGTTACGGTGGCGGGCCCCAGCATTTT
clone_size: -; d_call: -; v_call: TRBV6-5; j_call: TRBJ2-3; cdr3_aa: CASTLWEERTDTQYF; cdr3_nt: TGTGCCAGCACCCTGTGGGAGGAACGCACAGATACGCAGTATTTT
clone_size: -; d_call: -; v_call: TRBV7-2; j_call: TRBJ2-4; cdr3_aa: CASSGAGVNIQYF; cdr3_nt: TGTGCCAGCAGCGGCGCGGGTGTGAACATTCAGTACTTC
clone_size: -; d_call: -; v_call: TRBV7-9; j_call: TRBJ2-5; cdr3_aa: CASSLDWNPGETQYF; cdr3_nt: TGTGCCAGCAGCTTAGACTGGAACCCGGGGGAGACCCAGTACTTC
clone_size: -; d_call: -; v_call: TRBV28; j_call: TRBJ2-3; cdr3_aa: CACLQRSTDTQYF; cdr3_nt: TGTGCCTGCCTCCAGCGTTCCACAGATACGCAGTATTTT
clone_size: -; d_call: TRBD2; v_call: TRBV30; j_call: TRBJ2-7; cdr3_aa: CAWSAAVIAGRYEQYF; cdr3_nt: TGTGCCTGGAGTGCTGCGGTGATAGCGGGAAGGTACGAGCAGTACTTC
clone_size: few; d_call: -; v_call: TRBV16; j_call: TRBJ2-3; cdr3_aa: CASSHPRSSSTDTQYF; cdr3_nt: TGTGCCAGCAGCCACCCACGGAGTTCTAGCACAGATACGCAGTATTTT
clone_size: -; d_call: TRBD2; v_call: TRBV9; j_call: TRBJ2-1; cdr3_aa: CASSVAPGLAGLGAFF; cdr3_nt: TGTGCCAGCAGCGTAGCCCCGGGACTAGCGGGATTGGGGGCGTTCTTC
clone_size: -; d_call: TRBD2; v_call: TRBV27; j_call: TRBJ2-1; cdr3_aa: CASSPRLAAYNEQFF; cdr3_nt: TGTGCCAGCAGTCCCAGACTAGCGGCCTACAATGAGCAGTTCTTC
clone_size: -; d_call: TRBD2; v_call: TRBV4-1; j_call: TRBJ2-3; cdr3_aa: CASSQELAIVAPTDTQYF; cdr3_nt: TGCGCCAGCAGCCAAGAACTAGCGATAGTGGCCCCAACAGATACGCAGTATTTT
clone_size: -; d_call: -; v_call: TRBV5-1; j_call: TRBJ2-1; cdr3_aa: CASSLVGQSYNEQFF; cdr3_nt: TGCGCCAGCAGCTTGGTGGGCCAATCCTACAATGAGCAGTTCTTC
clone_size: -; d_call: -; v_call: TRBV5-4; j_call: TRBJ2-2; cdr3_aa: CASSRKITRNTGELFF; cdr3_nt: TGTGCCAGCAGCCGAAAAATTACTAGGAACACCGGGGAGCTGTTTTTT
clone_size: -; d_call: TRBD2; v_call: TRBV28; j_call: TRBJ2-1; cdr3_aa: CASRTGLAGDEQFF; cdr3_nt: TGTGCCAGCAGGACAGGACTAGCGGGAGATGAGCAGTTCTTC
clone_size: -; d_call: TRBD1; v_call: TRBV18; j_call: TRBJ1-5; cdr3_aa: CASSPGQVGQPQHF; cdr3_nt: TGTGCCAGCTCACCTGGACAGGTCGGCCAGCCCCAGCATTTT
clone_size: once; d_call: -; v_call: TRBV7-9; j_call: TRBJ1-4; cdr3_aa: CASTRMGGSEKLFF; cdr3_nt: TGTGCCAGCACCAGGATGGGGGGATCGGAAAAACTGTTTTTT
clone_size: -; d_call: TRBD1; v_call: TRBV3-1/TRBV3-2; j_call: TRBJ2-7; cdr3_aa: CASTGGQGAYEQYF; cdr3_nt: TGTGCCAGCACCGGGGGACAGGGGGCCTACGAGCAGTACTTC
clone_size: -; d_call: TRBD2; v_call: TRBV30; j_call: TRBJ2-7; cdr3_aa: CAWTALPTSGLPGDEQYF; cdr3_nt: TGTGCCTGGACCGCCCTCCCGACTAGCGGGCTACCTGGGGACGAGCAGTACTTC
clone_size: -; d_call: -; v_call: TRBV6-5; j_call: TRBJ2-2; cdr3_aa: CASSLSGPAGELFF; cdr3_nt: TGTGCCAGCAGTTTGTCTGGCCCTGCCGGGGAGCTGTTTTTT
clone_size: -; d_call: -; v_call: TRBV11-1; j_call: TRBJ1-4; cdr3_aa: CASSPARGVEKLFF; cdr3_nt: TGTGCCAGCAGCCCCGCCAGGGGAGTCGAAAAACTGTTTTTT
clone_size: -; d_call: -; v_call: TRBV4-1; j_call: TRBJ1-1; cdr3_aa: CASSPLGGASNTEAFF; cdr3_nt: TGCGCCAGCAGCCCTCTAGGAGGGGCCTCGAACACTGAAGCTTTCTTT
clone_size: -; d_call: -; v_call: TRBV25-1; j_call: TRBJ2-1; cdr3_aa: CASSAQLDRPLSHEQFF; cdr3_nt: TGTGCCAGCAGTGCCCAACTAGACCGCCCTTTAAGTCATGAGCAGTTCTTC
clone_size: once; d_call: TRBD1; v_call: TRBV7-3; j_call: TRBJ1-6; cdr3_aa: CASSLTGTGASPLHF; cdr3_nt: TGTGCCAGCAGCTTAACGGGGACAGGGGCATCACCCCTCCACTTT
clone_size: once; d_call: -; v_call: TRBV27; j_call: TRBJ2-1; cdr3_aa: CASSPIQGGTGYNEQFF; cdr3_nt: TGTGCCAGCAGTCCTATTCAAGGCGGGACGGGCTACAATGAGCAGTTCTTC
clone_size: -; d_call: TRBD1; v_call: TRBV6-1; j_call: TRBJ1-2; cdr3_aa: CASSETGGGYGYTF; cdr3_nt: TGTGCCAGCAGTGAGACAGGGGGCGGCTATGGCTACACCTTC
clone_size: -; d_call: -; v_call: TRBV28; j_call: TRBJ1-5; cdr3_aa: CASQLNPPYSNQPQHF; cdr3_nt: TGTGCCAGTCAGTTAAACCCCCCTTATAGCAATCAGCCCCAGCATTTT
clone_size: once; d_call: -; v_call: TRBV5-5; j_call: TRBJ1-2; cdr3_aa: CASSPGEGVSYGYTF; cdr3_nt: TGTGCCAGCAGCCCCGGTGAAGGGGTGAGCTATGGCTACACCTTC
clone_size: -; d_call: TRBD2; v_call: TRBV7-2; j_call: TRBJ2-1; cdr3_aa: CASSLAGAHNEQFF; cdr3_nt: TGTGCCAGCAGCCTAGCGGGAGCCCACAATGAGCAGTTCTTC
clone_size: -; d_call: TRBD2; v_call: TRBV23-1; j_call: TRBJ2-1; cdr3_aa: CASTHRLAGDHEQFF; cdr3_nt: TGCGCCAGCACCCATAGACTAGCGGGAGATCATGAGCAGTTCTTC
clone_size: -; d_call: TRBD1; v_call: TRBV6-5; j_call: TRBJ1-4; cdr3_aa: CASSPTGGGGEKLFF; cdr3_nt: TGTGCCAGCAGTCCGACAGGGGGAGGAGGTGAAAAACTGTTTTTT
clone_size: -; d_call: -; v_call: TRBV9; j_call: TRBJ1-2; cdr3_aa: CASSAQNRPYPNYGYTF; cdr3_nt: TGTGCCAGCAGCGCACAAAACAGGCCTTACCCAAACTATGGCTACACCTTC
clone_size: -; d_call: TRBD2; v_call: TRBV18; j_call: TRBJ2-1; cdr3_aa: CASSPRLAGGHNEQFF; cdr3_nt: TGTGCCAGCTCACCCCGACTAGCGGGAGGCCACAATGAGCAGTTCTTC
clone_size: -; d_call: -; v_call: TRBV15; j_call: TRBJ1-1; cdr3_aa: CATSRVQGSLTEAFF; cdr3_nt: TGTGCCACCAGCAGAGTCCAGGGGTCGTTAACTGAAGCTTTCTTT